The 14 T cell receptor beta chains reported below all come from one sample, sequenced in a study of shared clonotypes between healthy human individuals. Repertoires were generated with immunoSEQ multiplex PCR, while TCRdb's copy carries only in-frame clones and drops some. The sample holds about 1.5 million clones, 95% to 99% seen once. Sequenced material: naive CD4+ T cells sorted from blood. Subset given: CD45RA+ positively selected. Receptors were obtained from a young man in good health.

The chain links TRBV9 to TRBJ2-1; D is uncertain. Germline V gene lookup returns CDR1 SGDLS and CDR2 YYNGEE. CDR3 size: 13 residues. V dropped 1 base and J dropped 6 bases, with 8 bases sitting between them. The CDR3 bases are TGTGCCAGCAGCGTAATAGCCGGCAATGAGCAGTTCTTC. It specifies CASSVIAGNEQFF.

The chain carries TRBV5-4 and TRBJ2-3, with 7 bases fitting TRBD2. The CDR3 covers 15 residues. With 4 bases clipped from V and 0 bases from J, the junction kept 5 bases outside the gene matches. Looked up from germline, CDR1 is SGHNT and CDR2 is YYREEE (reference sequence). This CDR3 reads CASSSGATSTDTQYF. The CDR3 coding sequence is TGTGCCAGCAGCAGCGGGGCTACTAGCACAGATACGCAGTATTTT.

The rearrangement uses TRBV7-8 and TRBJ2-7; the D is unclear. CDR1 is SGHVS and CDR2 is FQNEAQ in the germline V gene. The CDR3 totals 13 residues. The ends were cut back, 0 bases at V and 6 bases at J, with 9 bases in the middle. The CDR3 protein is CASSLASPSEQYF. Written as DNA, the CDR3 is TGTGCCAGCAGCTTAGCGAGCCCGAGCGAGCAGTACTTC.

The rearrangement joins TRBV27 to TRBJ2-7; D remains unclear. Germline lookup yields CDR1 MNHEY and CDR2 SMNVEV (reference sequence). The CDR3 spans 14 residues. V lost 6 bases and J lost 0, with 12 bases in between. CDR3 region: CASRMRPSSYEQYF. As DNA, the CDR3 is TGTGCCAGCAGGATGCGGCCGAGCTCCTACGAGCAGTACTTC.

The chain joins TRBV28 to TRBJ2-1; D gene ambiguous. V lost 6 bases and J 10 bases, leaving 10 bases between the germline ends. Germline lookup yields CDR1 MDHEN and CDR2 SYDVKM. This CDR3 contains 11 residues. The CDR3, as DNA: TGTGCCAGCAGCAATCGCAGGGAGCAGTTCTTC. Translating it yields CASSNRREQFF.

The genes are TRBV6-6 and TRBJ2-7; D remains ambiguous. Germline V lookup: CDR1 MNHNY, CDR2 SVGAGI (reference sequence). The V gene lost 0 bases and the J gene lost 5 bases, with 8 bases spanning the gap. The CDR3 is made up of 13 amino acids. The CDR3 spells CASSYSVVNEQYF. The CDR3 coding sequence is TGTGCCAGCAGTTACTCGGTGGTGAACGAGCAGTACTTC.

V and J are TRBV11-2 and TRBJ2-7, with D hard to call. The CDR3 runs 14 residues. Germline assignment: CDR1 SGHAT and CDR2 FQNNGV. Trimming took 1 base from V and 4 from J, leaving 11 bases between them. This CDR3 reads CASSLGVSLYEQYF. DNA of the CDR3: TGTGCCAGCAGCTTAGGGGTTTCTTTATACGAGCAGTACTTC.

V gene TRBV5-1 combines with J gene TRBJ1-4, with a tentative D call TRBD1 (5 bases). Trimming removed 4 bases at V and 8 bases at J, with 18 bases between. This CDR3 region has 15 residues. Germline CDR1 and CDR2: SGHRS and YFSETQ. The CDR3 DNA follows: TGCGCCAGCAGCAGCTTCGGACAAGAGGGGGAAAAACTGTTTTTT. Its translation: CASSSFGQEGEKLFF.

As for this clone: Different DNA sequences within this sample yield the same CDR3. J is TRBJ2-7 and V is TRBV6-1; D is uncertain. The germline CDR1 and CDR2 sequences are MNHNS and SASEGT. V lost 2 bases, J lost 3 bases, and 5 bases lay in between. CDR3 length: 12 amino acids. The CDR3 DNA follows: TGTGCCAGCAGTGAACAAAGCTACGAGCAGTACTTC. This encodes CASSEQSYEQYF.

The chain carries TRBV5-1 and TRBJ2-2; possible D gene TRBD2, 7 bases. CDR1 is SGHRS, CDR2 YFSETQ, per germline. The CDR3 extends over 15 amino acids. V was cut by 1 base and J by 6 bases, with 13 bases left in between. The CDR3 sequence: CASSLFGGRSGELFF. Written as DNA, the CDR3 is TGCGCCAGCAGCTTGTTCGGGGGGCGGTCCGGGGAGCTGTTTTTT. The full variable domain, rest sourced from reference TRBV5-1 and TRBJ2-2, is KAGVTQTPRYLIKTRGQQVTLSCSPISGHRSVSWYQQTPGQGLQFLFEYFSETQRNKGNFPGRFSGRQFSNSRSEMNVSTLELGDSALYLCASSLFGGRSGELFFGEGSRLTVL.

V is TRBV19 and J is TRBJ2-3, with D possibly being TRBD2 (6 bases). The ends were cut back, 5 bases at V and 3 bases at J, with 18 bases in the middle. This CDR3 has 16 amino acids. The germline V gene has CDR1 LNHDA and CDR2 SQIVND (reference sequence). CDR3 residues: CASSPLLGRGTDTQYF. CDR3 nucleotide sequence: TGTGCCAGTAGTCCCCTTTTGGGCCGGGGGACAGATACGCAGTATTTT.

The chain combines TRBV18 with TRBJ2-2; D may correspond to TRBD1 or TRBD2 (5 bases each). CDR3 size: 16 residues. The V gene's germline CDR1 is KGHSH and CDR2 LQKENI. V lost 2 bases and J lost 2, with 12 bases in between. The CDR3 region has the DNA TGTGCCAGCTCACCAGTATGGGGGACCAACACCGGGGAGCTGTTTTTT. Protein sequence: CASSPVWGTNTGELFF.

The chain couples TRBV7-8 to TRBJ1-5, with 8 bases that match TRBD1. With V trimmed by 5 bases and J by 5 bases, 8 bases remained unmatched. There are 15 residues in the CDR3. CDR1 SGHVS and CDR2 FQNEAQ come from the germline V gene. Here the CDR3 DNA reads TGTGCCAGCAGCGGATTCCGGGACAGGCATCAGCCCCAGCATTTT. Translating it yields CASSGFRDRHQPQHF.

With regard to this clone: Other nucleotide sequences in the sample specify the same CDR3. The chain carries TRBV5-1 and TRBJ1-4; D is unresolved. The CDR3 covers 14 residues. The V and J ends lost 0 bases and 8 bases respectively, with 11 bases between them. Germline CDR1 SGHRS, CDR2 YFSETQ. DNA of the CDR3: TGCGCCAGCAGCTTGGGTCCCAGTGAGGAAAAACTGTTTTTT. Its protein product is CASSLGPSEEKLFF.